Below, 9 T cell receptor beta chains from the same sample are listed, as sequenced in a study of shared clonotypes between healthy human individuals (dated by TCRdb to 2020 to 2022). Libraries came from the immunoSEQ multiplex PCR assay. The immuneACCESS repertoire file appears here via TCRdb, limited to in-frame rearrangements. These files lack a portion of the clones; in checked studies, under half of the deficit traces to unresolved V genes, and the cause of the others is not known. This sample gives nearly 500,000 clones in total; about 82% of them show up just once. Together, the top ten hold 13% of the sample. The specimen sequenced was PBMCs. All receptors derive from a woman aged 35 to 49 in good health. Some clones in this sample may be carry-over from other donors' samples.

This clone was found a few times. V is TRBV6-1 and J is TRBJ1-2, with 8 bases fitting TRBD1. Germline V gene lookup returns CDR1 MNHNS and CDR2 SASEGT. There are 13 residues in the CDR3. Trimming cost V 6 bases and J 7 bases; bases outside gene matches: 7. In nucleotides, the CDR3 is TGTGCCAGCAGCGACAGGGGCCCTCGTGGCTACACCTTC. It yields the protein CASSDRGPRGYTF.

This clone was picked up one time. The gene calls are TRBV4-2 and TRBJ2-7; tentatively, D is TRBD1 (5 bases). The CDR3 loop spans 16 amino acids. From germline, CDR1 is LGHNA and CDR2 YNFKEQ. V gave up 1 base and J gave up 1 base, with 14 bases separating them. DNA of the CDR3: TGTGCCAGCAGCCAAGTTATGGGCCCAGGGTCCTACGAGCAGTACTTC. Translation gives CASSQVMGPGSYEQYF.

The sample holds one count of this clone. CDR3 region: CASSLEWADTGELFF. The CDR3 coding sequence is TGTGCCAGCAGCTTAGAGTGGGCCGACACCGGGGAGCTGTTTTTT. The V gene is TRBV7-2, the J gene TRBJ2-2; no reliable D call. V lost 1 base to trimming and J lost 3 bases, with 9 bases between them. The germline gives CDR1 SGHTA, CDR2 FQGNSA. The length of the CDR3 is 15 residues.

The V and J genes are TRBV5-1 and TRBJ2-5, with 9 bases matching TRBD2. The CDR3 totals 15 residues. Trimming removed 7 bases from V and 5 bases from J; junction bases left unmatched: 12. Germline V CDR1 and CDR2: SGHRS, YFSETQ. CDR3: CASGPLSGRRETQYF. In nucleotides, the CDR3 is TGCGCCAGCGGCCCCCTTAGCGGGAGACGTGAGACCCAGTACTTC.

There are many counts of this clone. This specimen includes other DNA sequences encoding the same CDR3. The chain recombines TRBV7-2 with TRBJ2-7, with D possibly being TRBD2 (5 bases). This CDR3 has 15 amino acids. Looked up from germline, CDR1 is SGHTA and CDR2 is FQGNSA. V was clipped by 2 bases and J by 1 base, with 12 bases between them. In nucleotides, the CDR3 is TGTGCCAGCAGCTTACTCGCGGGCGCGTCCTACGAGCAGTACTTC. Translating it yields CASSLLAGASYEQYF.

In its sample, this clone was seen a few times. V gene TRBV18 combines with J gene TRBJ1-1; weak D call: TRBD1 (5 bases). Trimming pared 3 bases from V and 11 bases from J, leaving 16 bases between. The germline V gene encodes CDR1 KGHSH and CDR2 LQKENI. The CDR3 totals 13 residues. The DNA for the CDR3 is TGTGCCAGCTCACCGACTGATACCCGGGGGGCTTTCTTT. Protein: CASSPTDTRGAFF. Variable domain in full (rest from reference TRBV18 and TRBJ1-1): NAGVMQNPRHLVRRRGQEARLRCSPMKGHSHVYWYRQLPEEGLKFMVYLQKENIIDESGMPKERFSAEFPKEGPSILRIQQVVRGDSAAYFCASSPTDTRGAFFGQGTRLTVV.

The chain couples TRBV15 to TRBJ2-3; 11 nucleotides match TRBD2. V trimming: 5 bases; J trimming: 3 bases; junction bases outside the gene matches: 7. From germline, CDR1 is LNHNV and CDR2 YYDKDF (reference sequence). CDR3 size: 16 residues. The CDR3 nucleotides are TGTGCCACCAGCTCGAAACTAGCGGGAGTAACAGATACGCAGTATTTT. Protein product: CATSSKLAGVTDTQYF.

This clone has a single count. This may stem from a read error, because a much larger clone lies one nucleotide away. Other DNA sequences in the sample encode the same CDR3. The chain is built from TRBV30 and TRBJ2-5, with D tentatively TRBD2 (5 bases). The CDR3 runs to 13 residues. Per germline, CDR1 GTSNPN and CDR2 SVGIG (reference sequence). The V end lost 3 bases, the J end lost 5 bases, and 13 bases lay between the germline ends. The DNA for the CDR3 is TGTGCCTGGAGCCCTGGGAGCGAGGAGACCCAGTACTTC. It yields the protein CAWSPGSEETQYF. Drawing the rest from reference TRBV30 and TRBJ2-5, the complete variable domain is SQTIHQWPATLVQPVGSPLSLECTVEGTSNPNLYWYRQAAGRGLQLLFYSVGIGQISSEVPQNLSASRPQDRQFILSSKKLLLSDSGFYLCAWSPGSEETQYFGPGTRLLVL.

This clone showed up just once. CDR3 sequence reads: CATSRSGAGQGDYEQYF. DNA for the CDR3: TGTGCCACCAGCAGGTCCGGTGCGGGACAGGGGGACTACGAGCAGTACTTC. This sequence joins TRBV15 and TRBJ2-7, with 11 bases aligning to TRBD1. CDR1 is LNHNV and CDR2 is YYDKDF in the germline V gene (reference sequence). This CDR3 contains 17 residues. V gave up 3 bases and J gave up 3 bases; unmatched junction bases: 10. The full variable domain, completed using reference TRBV15 and TRBJ2-7, is DAMVIQNPRYQVTQFGKPVTLSCSQTLNHNVMYWYQQKSSQAPKLLFHYYDKDFNNEADTPDNFQSRRPNTSFCFLDIRSPGLGDTAMYLCATSRSGAGQGDYEQYFGPGTRLTVT.